The 26 T cell receptor beta chains below were found in one sample sequenced in a study of spatial heterogeneity in lung cancer. The study, taken as a whole, reports: Within tumors, counts of expanded alpha and beta TCRs tracked tumor mutation counts.

Using its own MiXCR run on the 5' RACE reads, TCRdb lists one record per CDR3 protein. The table shows around 2,800 distinct CDR3 sequences, with about 10% occurring only once. Noted time point: sample taken at primary tumor resection. The antigens for these receptors are not known. The material was lung tumor tissue, obtained at surgery. Every receptor here comes from a female donor with early-stage non-small cell lung cancer.

J is TRBJ2-5 and V is TRBV10-3; 10 bases map to TRBD1. Unmatched junction bases numbered 2, after V lost 3 bases and J lost 7 bases. The CDR3 totals 13 residues. In germline, CDR1 is ENHRY, CDR2 SYGVKD. The CDR3 loop is CAISDRDRGTQYF. CDR3 sequence (DNA): TGTGCCATCAGTGACCGGGACAGGGGGACCCAGTACTTC.

Judged by abundance, this clonotype is medium-sized. V is TRBV29-1 and J is TRBJ2-5; D possibly uses TRBD1 or TRBD2 (5 bases each). V was cut by 4 bases and J by 9 bases, with 18 bases left in between. This CDR3 contains 13 residues. The germline CDR1 and CDR2 sequences are SQVTM and ANQGSEA. CDR3 bases: TGCAGCGTTGCAGAAACCGGGACCAGTGCCCAGTACTTC. Its protein is CSVAETGTSAQYF.

This clonotype ranks as medium-sized. V and J are TRBV7-8 and TRBJ1-3; no definite D call. Trimming took 1 base from V and 4 from J, leaving 5 bases between them. The V gene's germline CDR1 is SGHVS and CDR2 FQNEAQ. This CDR3 comprises 13 residues. CDR3 residues: CASSLGQGNTIYF. CDR3 nucleotide sequence: TGTGCCAGCAGCTTAGGGCAAGGAAACACCATATATTTT.

This clonotype was counted many times. A much larger clone is a single base away; this may be a read error. The V call is TRBV6-1, the J call TRBJ2-5, with 9 bases that match TRBD2. CDR1 and CDR2 (germline): MNHNS, SASEGT. The CDR3 is made up of 15 amino acids. Trimming cost V 3 bases and J 8 bases; bases outside gene matches: 10. This chain's CDR3 is CASSELAGAPETQYF. CDR3 nucleotide sequence: TGTGCCAGCAGTGAGTTAGCGGGGGCCCCAGAAACCCAGTACTTC.

This clonotype ranks as medium-sized. The chain joins TRBV20-1 to TRBJ1-1; 9 nucleotides agree with TRBD1. CDR3 length equals 16 residues. The germline V gene has CDR1 DFQATT and CDR2 SNEGSKA (reference sequence). J lost 0 bases, V lost 4 bases, and 9 bases had no gene match. In DNA, the CDR3 is TGCAGTGCTATAGACCCGGGGACAGGGATGAACACTGAAGCTTTCTTT. It specifies CSAIDPGTGMNTEAFF.

This clonotype is termed medium-sized. The chain uses TRBV27 and TRBJ2-1; D is uncertain. CDR1 is MNHEY, CDR2 SMNVEV, per germline (reference sequence). The CDR3 contains 14 residues. Between the trimmed V and J ends, which lost 3 bases and 9 bases, there was a span of 15 bases. CDR3 sequence (DNA): TGTGCCAGCAGTTTTCCCCCAACCCATCGTGAGCAGTTCTTC. Translating gives CASSFPPTHREQFF.

This clonotype is classed as medium-sized. V gene TRBV5-6 combines with J gene TRBJ1-2, with 7 bases lining up with TRBD1. Trimming removed 0 bases from V and 2 bases from J; junction bases left unmatched: 4. The CDR3 sequence is 15 residues long. Germline V CDR1 and CDR2: SGHDT, YYEEEE. The CDR3 bases are TGTGCCAGCAGCTTGGTGGGACAGCAGAACTATGGCTACACCTTC. Amino acid sequence: CASSLVGQQNYGYTF. The full variable domain, rest sourced from reference TRBV5-6 and TRBJ1-2, is DAGVTQSPTHLIKTRGQQVTLRCSPKSGHDTVSWYQQALGQGPQFIFQYYEEEERQRGNFPDRFSGHQFPNYSSELNVNALLLGDSALYLCASSLVGQQNYGYTFGSGTRLTVV.

Sample share makes this clonotype medium-sized. CDR3: CASSFRGGLETQYF. The CDR3 DNA sequence: TGTGCCAGCAGCTTTCGTGGAGGCCTTGAGACCCAGTACTTC. The rearrangement joins TRBV7-2 to TRBJ2-5; D possibly corresponds to TRBD2 (5 bases). The length of the CDR3 is 14 residues. Trimming took 3 bases from V and 5 from J, leaving 13 bases between them. Germline CDR1 is SGHTA and CDR2 is FQGNSA.

The V call is TRBV6-5, the J call TRBJ1-2, with D perhaps TRBD1 (5 bases). The CDR3 consists of 15 residues. Germline V gene data show CDR1 as MNHEY and CDR2 as SVGAGI. V shed 2 bases and J shed 4 bases, with 14 bases lying between them. The CDR3 nucleotides are TGTGCCAGCAGTTACCTGGCGGGGCAGGGCTATGGCTACACCTTC. Its translation is CASSYLAGQGYGYTF.

This clonotype is judged medium-sized. The genes are TRBV5-6 and TRBJ2-7; the D gene is possibly TRBD1 (6 bases). Germline values: CDR1 SGHDT, CDR2 YYEEEE. This CDR3 comprises 19 residues. Between the trimmed V and J ends, which lost 0 bases and 0 bases, there was a span of 22 bases. The CDR3 DNA is TGTGCCAGCAGCTTGGACCCTATGAGCCCCCGGGACACCTCCTACGAGCAGTACTTC. This encodes CASSLDPMSPRDTSYEQYF.

This clonotype is large in the sample. The chain employs TRBV5-1 and TRBJ2-7; 11 nucleotides agree with TRBD2. Germline loops: CDR1 SGHRS, CDR2 YFSETQ. The CDR3 runs 18 residues. Trimming at V came to 0 bases and at J to 0 bases, leaving 8 bases not matched to a gene. CDR3 loop: CASSLETSGARSSYEQYF. CDR3 DNA: TGCGCCAGCAGCTTGGAGACTAGCGGGGCGAGGAGCTCCTACGAGCAGTACTTC. Filled out from reference TRBV5-1 and TRBJ2-7, the complete variable domain reads KAGVTQTPRYLIKTRGQQVTLSCSPISGHRSVSWYQQTPGQGLQFLFEYFSETQRNKGNFPGRFSGRQFSNSRSEMNVSTLELGDSALYLCASSLETSGARSSYEQYFGPGTRLTVT.

This clonotype is medium-sized. The chain carries TRBV27 and TRBJ2-7; 7 nucleotides match TRBD1. CDR1 and CDR2 from the germline V gene are MNHEY and SMNVEV (reference sequence). J lost 12 bases, V lost 5 bases, and 16 bases had no gene match. This CDR3 comprises 14 residues. The CDR3 DNA reads TGTGCCAGCAGTCCGGACAGGCCAGGTTTGGATCGGTACTTC. Amino acid sequence: CASSPDRPGLDRYF.

Sample share makes this clonotype medium-sized. The chain links TRBV4-2 to TRBJ2-5; no definite D call. V was trimmed by 0 bases and J by 5 bases, leaving 7 bases between them. Germline V CDR1 and CDR2: LGHNA, YNFKEQ. The CDR3 extends over 13 amino acids. In nucleotides, the CDR3 is TGTGCCAGCAGCCAAGATCCCGGCGAGACCCAGTACTTC. Encoded protein: CASSQDPGETQYF.

This clonotype was observed a few times. The genes are TRBV24-1 and TRBJ2-7; no clear D gene. This CDR3 is 14 amino acids long. Germline lookup yields CDR1 KGHDR and CDR2 SFDVKD. The V and J ends lost 2 bases and 6 bases respectively, with 13 bases between them. CDR3 DNA sequence: TGTGCCACCAGTGATTATGGGAACCCGGGCGAGCAGTACTTC. Amino acid sequence: CATSDYGNPGEQYF.

This clonotype is judged medium-sized. The rearrangement uses TRBV20-1 and TRBJ1-1, with D tentatively TRBD1 (5 bases). Trimming took off 0 bases at V and 3 bases at J, with 11 bases between the two ends. This CDR3 region has 14 residues. CDR1 is DFQATT and CDR2 is SNEGSKA in the germline V gene (reference sequence). This CDR3 is CSARDRVIYTEAFF. The CDR3 region has the DNA TGCAGTGCTAGAGACAGGGTAATATACACTGAAGCTTTCTTT.

In this sample, this clonotype is medium-sized. The chain is built from TRBV12-3 or TRBV12-4 and TRBJ1-3; D might be TRBD1 (5 bases). Trimming removed 3 bases at V and 2 bases at J, with 14 bases between. This CDR3 is built from 16 residues. The CDR3 is CASSFATRDTGNTIYF. Written as DNA, the CDR3 is TGTGCCAGCAGTTTCGCCACCAGGGATACTGGAAACACCATATATTTT.

This clonotype is deemed medium-sized. J is TRBJ1-5 and V is TRBV28; D is possibly TRBD1 (5 bases). This CDR3 has 15 amino acids. V shed 3 bases and J shed 6 bases, with 15 bases lying between them. The germline V gene encodes CDR1 MDHEN and CDR2 SYDVKM. CDR3 amino acids: CASSFEGAGSQPQHF. The CDR3 bases are TGTGCCAGCAGTTTTGAAGGGGCAGGGAGTCAGCCCCAGCATTTT. Full variable domain (missing parts from reference TRBV28 and TRBJ1-5): DVKVTQSSRYLVKRTGEKVFLECVQDMDHENMFWYRQDPGLGLRLIYFSYDVKMKEKGDIPEGYSVSREKKERFSLILESASTNQTSMYLCASSFEGAGSQPQHFGDGTRLSIL.

Many counts were recorded for this clonotype. This chain uses TRBV7-9 with TRBJ1-2; no firm D call. CDR3 length: 13 residues. V shed 4 bases and J shed 6 bases, with 12 bases lying between them. Germline CDR1 and CDR2: SEHNR and FQNEAQ (reference sequence). The CDR3 nucleotides are TGTGCCAGCAGCTACGATATGGGAAATGGCTACACCTTC. Protein product: CASSYDMGNGYTF.

J is TRBJ1-5 and V is TRBV12-3 or TRBV12-4, with TRBD1 matching 7 bases. The length of the CDR3 is 18 residues. The trim removed 3 bases at V and 0 bases at J, leaving 11 bases unmatched. Written as DNA, the CDR3 is TGTGCCAGCAGTTTTCGAAGGACAGGAGCCTATAGCAATCAGCCCCAGCATTTT. Translating gives CASSFRRTGAYSNQPQHF.

This clonotype is medium-sized (0.01 to 0.1%) within its sample. The chain links TRBV4-2 to TRBJ1-5; D is unresolved. V shed 0 bases and J shed 5 bases, with 11 bases lying between them. This CDR3 has 15 amino acids. Germline CDR1 LGHNA, CDR2 YNFKEQ. The DNA for the CDR3 is TGTGCCAGCAGCCAAGAGGGGTACCTTTATCAGCCCCAGCATTTT. Protein: CASSQEGYLYQPQHF.

This clonotype is judged large. The rearrangement uses TRBV5-5 and TRBJ1-5; possibly TRBD1 for D (5 bases). The CDR3 extends over 18 amino acids. The germline V gene has CDR1 SGHKS and CDR2 YYEKEE (reference sequence). V was clipped by 0 bases and J by 3 bases, with 19 bases between them. CDR3 protein: CASSLEMGGRGNNQPQHF. In DNA form, the CDR3 reads TGTGCCAGCAGCTTGGAGATGGGGGGACGGGGGAACAATCAGCCCCAGCATTTT.

Ten or more counts support this clonotype. This chain connects TRBV11-2 to TRBJ1-3; no firm D call. Trimming took 5 bases from V and 3 from J, leaving 5 bases between them. The germline CDR1 and CDR2 sequences are SGHAT and FQNNGV. The CDR3 is made up of 12 amino acids. CDR3 sequence reads: CASSRGGNTIYF. The CDR3 DNA reads TGTGCCAGCAGCCGGGGTGGAAACACCATATATTTT.

This clonotype counts as medium-sized. The chain employs TRBV5-4 and TRBJ2-7, with 7 bases fitting TRBD1. The CDR3 runs to 14 residues. V shed 0 bases and J 6 bases; nucleotides not matched to a gene: 6. Germline CDR1 and CDR2: SGHNT and YYREEE (reference sequence). For the CDR3, the DNA is TGTGCCAGCAGCTTGGACTCAGGGGGAAGCGAGCAGTACTTC. It specifies CASSLDSGGSEQYF.

V gene TRBV24-1 combines with J gene TRBJ2-7; 7 bases are shared with TRBD2. Germline V CDR1 and CDR2: KGHDR, SFDVKD. The ends lost 11 bases at V and 2 bases at J; junction bases unmatched: 11. The CDR3 is 14 amino acids. DNA for the CDR3: TGTGCCATAACCGAGGCTAGCGGTACCTACGAGCAGTACTTC. Translating gives CAITEASGTYEQYF.

In this sample, this clonotype is medium-sized (0.01 to 0.1%). The rearrangement uses TRBV28 and TRBJ2-7; 7 nucleotides line up with TRBD1. The CDR3 loop spans 14 amino acids. The V gene end was trimmed by 6 bases and the J gene end by 0 bases; junction bases not matched to a gene: 5. CDR1 and CDR2 from the germline V gene are MDHEN and SYDVKM. As DNA, the CDR3 is TGTGCCAGCAGAAGGGACAGCAACTCCTACGAGCAGTACTTC. This encodes CASRRDSNSYEQYF.

This clonotype occurred many times. This may come from a read error, since a much larger clone is one base off. The genes are TRBV6-2 or TRBV6-3 and TRBJ2-6; D unresolved. This CDR3 has 17 amino acids. The germline gives CDR1 MNHEY, CDR2 SVGEGT. For the CDR3, the DNA is TGTGCCAGCAGCCCACCCGGCATCTCCTCTGGGGTCAACGTCCTGACTTTC. This gives the protein CASSPPGISSGVNVLTF.